This T cell receptor beta chain stems from a study of cytomegalovirus exposure and HLA in healthy donors. Study-wide findings and caveats: CMV serostatus was the sole immune exposure information available. Among TCR beta chains of equal frequency, HLA-associated ones were more clonally expanded in a later analysis. In a later analysis, an Asian-associated ancestry cluster reportedly showed fewer N-insertions than the approximately 700-donor mean.

With 60 Vbeta and 13 Jbeta primers, the PCR was carried out. Measured with immunoSEQ multiplex PCR; TCRdb has only the in-frame clones, and not every one. Of about 98,000 clones in the sample, about 81% were seen once. With respect to this clone: Its antigen is unknown.

The CDR3 totals 14 residues. In germline, CDR1 is MDHEN, CDR2 SYDVKM. The ends were cut back, 6 bases at V and 15 bases at J, with 23 bases in the middle. Nominally healthy donors provided the samples, though records likely missed some immune exposures. The chain has TRBV28 and TRBJ1-4, with D possibly being TRBD1 (6 bases). The TCR comes from a man between 35 and 55 years old in good health and CMV-seronegative. Material: PBMCs. CDR3 protein: CASRGGTIGRELFF. The CDR3 nucleotides read TGTGCCAGCAGAGGGGGTACGATCGGTCGAGAATTGTTTTTT.